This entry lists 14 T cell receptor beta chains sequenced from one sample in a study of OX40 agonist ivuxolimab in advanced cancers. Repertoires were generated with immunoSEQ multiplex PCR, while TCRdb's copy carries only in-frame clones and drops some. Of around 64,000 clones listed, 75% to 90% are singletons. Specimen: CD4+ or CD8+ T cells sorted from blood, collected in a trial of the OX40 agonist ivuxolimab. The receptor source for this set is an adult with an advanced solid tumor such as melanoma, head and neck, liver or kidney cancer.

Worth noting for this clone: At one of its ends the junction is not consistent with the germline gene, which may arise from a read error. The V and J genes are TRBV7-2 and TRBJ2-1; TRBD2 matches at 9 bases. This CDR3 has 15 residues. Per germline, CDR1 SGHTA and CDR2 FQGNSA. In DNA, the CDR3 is TGTGCCAGCAGATTAGCGGGAGTCCCCTACAATGAGCAGTTCTTC. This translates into CASRLAGVPYNEQFF.

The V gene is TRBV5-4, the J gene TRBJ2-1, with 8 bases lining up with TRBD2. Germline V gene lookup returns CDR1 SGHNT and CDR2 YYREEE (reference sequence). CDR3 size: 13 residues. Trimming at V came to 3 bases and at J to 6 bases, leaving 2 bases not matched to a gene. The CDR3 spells CASSSGLANEQFF. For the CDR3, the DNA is TGTGCCAGCAGCTCCGGACTAGCCAATGAGCAGTTCTTC.

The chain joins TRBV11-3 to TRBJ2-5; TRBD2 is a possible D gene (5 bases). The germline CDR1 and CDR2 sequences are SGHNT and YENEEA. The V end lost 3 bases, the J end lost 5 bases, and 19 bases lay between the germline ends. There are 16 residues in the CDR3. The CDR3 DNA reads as TGTGCCAGCAGCTTCCAGGCGGGTGCTCTGCGGGAGACCCAGTACTTC. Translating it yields CASSFQAGALRETQYF.

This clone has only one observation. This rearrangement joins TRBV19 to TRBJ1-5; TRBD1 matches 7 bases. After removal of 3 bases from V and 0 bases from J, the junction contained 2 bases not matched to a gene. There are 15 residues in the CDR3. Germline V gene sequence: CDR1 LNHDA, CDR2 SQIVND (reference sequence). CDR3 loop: CASSMGTDSNQPQHF. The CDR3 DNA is TGTGCCAGTAGTATGGGGACAGATAGCAATCAGCCCCAGCATTTT.

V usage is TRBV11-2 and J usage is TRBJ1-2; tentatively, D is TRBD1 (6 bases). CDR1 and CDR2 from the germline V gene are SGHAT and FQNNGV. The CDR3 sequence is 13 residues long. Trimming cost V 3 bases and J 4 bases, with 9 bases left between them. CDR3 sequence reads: CASSFGQTYGYTF. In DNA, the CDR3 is TGTGCCAGCAGCTTCGGACAGACCTATGGCTACACCTTC.

This chain's CDR3 is CASSPFRLGSGNTIYF. CDR3 DNA: TGTGCCAGCAGTCCCTTTCGGCTAGGGTCTGGAAACACCATATATTTT. V gene TRBV25-1 combines with J gene TRBJ1-3; no firm D call. This CDR3 region has 16 residues. Germline-derived CDR1 and CDR2 are MGHDK and SYGVNS. Deletions cut 5 bases from V and 1 base from J, with 15 bases between.

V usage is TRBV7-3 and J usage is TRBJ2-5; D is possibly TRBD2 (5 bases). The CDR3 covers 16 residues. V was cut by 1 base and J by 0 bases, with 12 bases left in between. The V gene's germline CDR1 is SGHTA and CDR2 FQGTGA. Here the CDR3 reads CASSLSPPGNQETQYF. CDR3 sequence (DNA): TGTGCCAGCAGCTTAAGCCCCCCGGGGAACCAAGAGACCCAGTACTTC.

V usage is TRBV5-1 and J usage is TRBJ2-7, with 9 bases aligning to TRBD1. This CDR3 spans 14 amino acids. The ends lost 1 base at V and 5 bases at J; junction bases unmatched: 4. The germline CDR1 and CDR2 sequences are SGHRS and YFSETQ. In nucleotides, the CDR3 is TGCGCCAGCAGCTTGACAGGGGGCTTCGACGAGCAGTACTTC. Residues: CASSLTGGFDEQYF.

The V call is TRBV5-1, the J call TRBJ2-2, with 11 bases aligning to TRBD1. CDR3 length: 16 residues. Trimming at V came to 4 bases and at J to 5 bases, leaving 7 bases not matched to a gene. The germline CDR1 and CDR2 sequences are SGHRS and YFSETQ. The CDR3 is CASSGTGTGGTGELFF. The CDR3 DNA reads TGCGCCAGCAGCGGAACCGGGACAGGGGGAACCGGGGAGCTGTTTTTT.

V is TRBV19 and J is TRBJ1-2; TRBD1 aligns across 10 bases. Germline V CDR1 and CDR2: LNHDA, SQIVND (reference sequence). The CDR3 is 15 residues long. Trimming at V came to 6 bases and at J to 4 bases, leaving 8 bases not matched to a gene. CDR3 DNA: TGTGCCAGTAGCGTAACGACAGGGGGCGTCTATGGCTACACCTTC. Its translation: CASSVTTGGVYGYTF.

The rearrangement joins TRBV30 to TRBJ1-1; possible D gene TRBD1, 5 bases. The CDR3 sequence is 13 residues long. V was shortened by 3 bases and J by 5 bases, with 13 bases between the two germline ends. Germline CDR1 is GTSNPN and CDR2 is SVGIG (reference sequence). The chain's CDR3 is CAWSQQGGTEAFF. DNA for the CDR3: TGTGCCTGGAGCCAGCAGGGAGGTACTGAAGCTTTCTTT.

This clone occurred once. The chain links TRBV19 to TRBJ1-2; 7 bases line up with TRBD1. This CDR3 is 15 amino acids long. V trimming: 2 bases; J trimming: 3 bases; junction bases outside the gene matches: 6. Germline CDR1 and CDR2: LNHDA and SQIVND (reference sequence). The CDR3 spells CASSIKGADDYGYTF. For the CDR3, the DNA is TGTGCCAGTAGTATAAAGGGGGCTGATGACTATGGCTACACCTTC.

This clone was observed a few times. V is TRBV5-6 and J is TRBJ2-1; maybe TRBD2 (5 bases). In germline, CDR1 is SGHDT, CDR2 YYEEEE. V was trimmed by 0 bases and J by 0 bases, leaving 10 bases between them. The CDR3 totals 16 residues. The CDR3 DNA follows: TGTGCCAGCAGCTTGGATTTCGGGGTCTCCTACAATGAGCAGTTCTTC. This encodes CASSLDFGVSYNEQFF. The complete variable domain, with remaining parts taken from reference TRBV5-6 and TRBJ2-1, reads DAGVTQSPTHLIKTRGQQVTLRCSPKSGHDTVSWYQQALGQGPQFIFQYYEEEERQRGNFPDRFSGHQFPNYSSELNVNALLLGDSALYLCASSLDFGVSYNEQFFGPGTRLTVL.

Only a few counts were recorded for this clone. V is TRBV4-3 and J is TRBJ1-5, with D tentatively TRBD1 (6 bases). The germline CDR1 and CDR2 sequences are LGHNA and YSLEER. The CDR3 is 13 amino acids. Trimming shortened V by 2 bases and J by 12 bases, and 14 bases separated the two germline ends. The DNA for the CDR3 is TGCGCCAGCAGCCAATCTAGGACAGCCCTCCAGCATTTT. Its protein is CASSQSRTALQHF.